A few counts support the clone carrying this TCR beta chain. Antigen: not known. Using a J-beta primer mix together with a sample-barcoded 5' primer, a second PCR was run for about 6 to 11 cycles. Every cDNA molecule carried a tag from a template-switch adaptor bearing 12 random nucleotides. TCRdb fed the 5' RACE reads into MiXCR, producing one record per CDR3 protein. The sample shows fewer than 1,000,000 distinct CDR3 sequences, 35% to 60% of them seen only once. The sample originates from a study of blood T cells in healthy people across ages. Whole-study findings and limits: Roughly linearly, TCR beta diversity per million T cells fell as age increased.

Germline V gene sequence: CDR1 MNHEY, CDR2 SVGAGI. V gave up 7 bases and J gave up 4 bases, with 13 bases separating them. This CDR3 has 13 residues. Every participating donor contributed 8.5 to 10 milliliters of peripheral blood through a draw. The chain carries TRBV6-5 and TRBJ1-2; TRBD1 might be the D (6 bases). This TCR was recovered from a man at least 80 years old in good health. The sequenced material came from blood. The CDR3 loop reads CASNPGGIYGYTF. The CDR3 DNA reads TGTGCCAGCAACCCGGGGGGCATCTATGGCTACACCTTC.